Below are 29 T cell receptor beta chains sequenced from a single sample in a study of blood T cells in healthy people across ages. A second roughly 7 to 11 cycle PCR used barcoded and J-beta primers. TCRdb re-called the 5' RACE reads through MiXCR, storing one row per CDR3 protein. Here the sample spans roughly 800,000 distinct CDR3 sequences, 50% to 65% being singletons. The material sequenced was blood. Receptors originate from a man older than 75 in good health.

This chain connects TRBV2 to TRBJ2-5; the D gene is possibly TRBD1 (5 bases). The DNA end favors TRBJ2-7, so the J call may be wrong. This CDR3 has 18 amino acids. CDR1 is SNHLY, CDR2 FYNNEI, per germline. For the CDR3, the DNA is TGTGCCAGCACCCGATGGGGCGCCTTTGTTCCGGCCACCTACGAGCAGTACTTC. Translated: CASTRWGAFVPATYEQYF.

This clonotype appeared many times. The V gene is TRBV7-3, the J gene TRBJ2-1; the D gene could be TRBD1 or TRBD2 (5 bases each). Trimming left V 5 bases short and J 8 bases short, with 16 bases between. Germline CDR1 SGHTA, CDR2 FQGTGA. This CDR3 contains 14 residues. The CDR3 nucleotides are TGTGCCAGCAGCCCCACCATCCAGGGAGATGAGCAGTTCTTC. Translated: CASSPTIQGDEQFF.

This chain joins TRBV28 and TRBJ2-7; D might be TRBD1 (6 bases). The germline V and J ends were trimmed by 7 bases and 1 base, with 17 bases remaining between them. Germline assignment: CDR1 MDHEN and CDR2 SYDVKM. There are 15 residues in the CDR3. This CDR3 reads CASNVEDRLSYEQYF. The CDR3 bases are TGTGCCAGCAACGTTGAGGACAGACTTTCCTACGAGCAGTACTTC.

The chain recombines TRBV10-2 with TRBJ1-5; 11 positions agree with TRBD1. The CDR3 extends over 17 amino acids. Germline trimming cut 2 bases from V and 2 bases from J; bases unmatched to any gene: 5. Germline values: CDR1 WSHSY, CDR2 SAAADI. For the CDR3, the DNA is TGCGCCAGCAGTGAGGGGGACAGGGGGGCAGGCAATCAGCCCCAGCATTTT. Amino acids: CASSEGDRGAGNQPQHF.

The V gene is TRBV11-2, the J gene TRBJ2-1, with TRBD2 as a possible D gene (5 bases). Trimming left V 5 bases short and J 6 bases short, with 32 bases between. CDR3 length: 20 amino acids. CDR1 SGHAT and CDR2 FQNNGV come from the germline V gene. In DNA form, the CDR3 reads TGTGCCAGCAGCAAAGCAGGAGGCCCTGAGGCGGCTACGATCCTCAATGAGCAGTTCTTC. Protein product: CASSKAGGPEAATILNEQFF.

This clonotype was picked up a small number of times. The chain joins TRBV12-3 or TRBV12-4 to TRBJ2-5; possible D gene TRBD1, 6 bases. There are 13 residues in the CDR3. V gave up 8 bases and J gave up 11 bases, with 21 bases separating them. CDR3 nucleotide sequence: TGTGCCAGCCACTTTCAGGGGATTGGGAAGCAGTACTTC. Translated, it gives CASHFQGIGKQYF.

The chain uses TRBV12-3 or TRBV12-4 and TRBJ1-5; D gene uncertain. This CDR3 has 16 residues. Trimming stripped 1 base from V and 5 bases from J, with 15 bases between. CDR3 DNA: TGTGCCAGCAGTTTAGGGCGGAGAAGAGCTGATCAGCCCCAGCATTTT. Its translation: CASSLGRRRADQPQHF.

The J gene is TRBJ2-7, the V gene TRBV28; possible D gene TRBD1, 7 bases. The last part of the DNA fits TRBJ2-5 better; the J call may be wrong. In germline, CDR1 is MDHEN, CDR2 SYDVKM. This CDR3 comprises 16 residues. The CDR3 bases are TGTGCCAGCAGCACCGCCCGGAGGGGGCGGCTTGAGACCCAGTACTTC. Protein product: CASSTARRGRLETQYF.

This clonotype occurred once. V and J are TRBV28 and TRBJ2-1; possible D gene TRBD2, 6 bases. V gave up 1 base and J gave up 9 bases, with 10 bases separating them. Germline V lookup: CDR1 MDHEN, CDR2 SYDVKM. CDR3 length: 13 residues. CDR3 in amino acids: CASSLYPSAEQFF. In DNA form, the CDR3 reads TGTGCCAGCAGTTTATACCCTAGCGCTGAGCAGTTCTTC.

In its sample, this clonotype was seen a few times. The chain employs TRBV6-6 and TRBJ2-3; D is uncertain. The V and J ends lost 2 bases and 14 bases respectively, with 17 bases between them. Per the germline V gene, CDR1 is MNHNY and CDR2 is SVGAGI (reference sequence). The CDR3 contains 13 residues. The CDR3 loop is CASSYQAHRYAYF. The DNA of the CDR3 is TGTGCCAGCAGTTACCAGGCCCACAGATACGCGTATTTT.

V is TRBV2 and J is TRBJ2-1; 7 bases map to TRBD2. CDR1 is SNHLY, CDR2 FYNNEI, per germline. This CDR3 is built from 14 residues. V dropped 6 bases and J dropped 13; count of bases not matched to a gene: 15. DNA of the CDR3: TGTGCCAGCAGACCGGGAGGAGTGGGGGAGACCCAGTTCTTC. It encodes CASRPGGVGETQFF.

This clonotype was found a few times. The chain is built from TRBV6-2 or TRBV6-3 and TRBJ1-2; 8 bases fit TRBD1. Per the germline V gene, CDR1 is MNHEY and CDR2 is SVGEGT. The CDR3 totals 11 residues. V lost 8 bases to trimming and J lost 7 bases; unmatched junction nucleotides: 3. CDR3 DNA sequence: TGTGCCAGCGGAACAGGGGGTGGCTACACCTTC. As protein: CASGTGGGYTF.

For this clonotype: Just one base apart from a much larger clone, this may be a read error. The chain joins TRBV20-1 to TRBJ2-3; 10 nucleotides line up with TRBD1. From germline, CDR1 is DFQATT and CDR2 SNEGSKA (reference sequence). The junction had 4 bases not matched to a gene; V was cut back by 0 bases and J by 4 bases. The CDR3 covers 15 residues. CDR3 sequence reads: CSAREAGTGADTQYF. The CDR3 DNA is TGCAGTGCTAGAGAGGCCGGGACAGGGGCAGATACGCAGTATTTT.

The sample holds a few counts of this clonotype. This chain connects TRBV6-5 to TRBJ2-5; tentatively, D is TRBD1 (5 bases). Between the trimmed V and J ends, which lost 4 bases and 4 bases, there was a span of 10 bases. CDR1 and CDR2 from the germline V gene are MNHEY and SVGAGI. There are 13 residues in the CDR3. CDR3 nucleotides: TGTGCCAGCAGTTTGGACATTTCAGAGACCCAGTACTTC. This codes for CASSLDISETQYF.

V and J are TRBV6-1 and TRBJ2-7; D perhaps matches TRBD2 (5 bases). CDR1 and CDR2 from the germline V gene are MNHNS and SASEGT. The CDR3 length is 17 residues. The V end was cut by 5 bases, the J end by 7 bases, with 27 bases between. The CDR3 spells CASSPLRRQSSYNEQYF. As DNA, the CDR3 is TGTGCCAGCAGTCCCCTCCGGAGGCAGAGCTCCTACAATGAGCAGTACTTC.

The chain employs TRBV10-3 and TRBJ1-3, with a weak D call TRBD1 (5 bases). This CDR3 contains 13 residues. Germline loops: CDR1 ENHRY, CDR2 SYGVKD. The V end lost 2 bases, the J end lost 10 bases, and 12 bases lay between the germline ends. CDR3 nucleotides: TGTGCCATCAGTGAGGGTTCGGGGCCAACCATATATTTT. Residues: CAISEGSGPTIYF.

The chain is built from TRBV2 and TRBJ2-4; 8 bases map to TRBD1. This CDR3 is 14 amino acids long. Germline V gene lookup returns CDR1 SNHLY and CDR2 FYNNEI. With 8 bases clipped from V and 6 bases from J, the junction kept 9 bases outside the gene matches. CDR3 coding DNA: TGTGCCAGCCTCCGCGGACAGGGTAGAAACATTCAGTACTTC. This sequence encodes CASLRGQGRNIQYF.

The rearrangement joins TRBV27 to TRBJ2-4; 9 positions match TRBD2. The assigned J gene may be wrong: the sequence end matches TRBJ2-7 better. The CDR3 runs to 15 residues. CDR1 is MNHEY, CDR2 SMNVEV, per germline (reference sequence). CDR3 sequence: CASSFGSSGVYEQYF. For the CDR3, the DNA is TGTGCCAGCAGTTTTGGGTCTAGCGGGGTTTACGAGCAGTACTTC.

The chain is built from TRBV6-5 and TRBJ2-1; 8 positions match TRBD2. The J call is doubtful: the DNA matches TRBJ2-7 better. Germline V CDR1 and CDR2: MNHEY, SVGAGI. The CDR3 extends over 17 amino acids. CDR3: CASSYSASGWGANEQYF. In nucleotides, the CDR3 is TGTGCCAGCAGTTACTCGGCTAGCGGGTGGGGAGCCAATGAGCAGTACTTC.

This clonotype turned up a few times. V is TRBV6-6 and J is TRBJ2-5; D ambiguous. The assigned J gene may be wrong: the sequence end matches TRBJ2-7 better. Per germline, CDR1 MNHNY and CDR2 SVGAGI (reference sequence). The CDR3 runs to 14 residues. The CDR3 nucleotides read TGTGCCAGCAGTTACTCGCTATCGGGCTACGAGCAGTACTTC. Protein: CASSYSLSGYEQYF.

The rearrangement links TRBV6-5 to TRBJ1-2; D may be TRBD1 (5 bases). The V gene's germline CDR1 is MNHEY and CDR2 SVGAGI. Trimming shortened V by 6 bases and J by 8 bases, and 13 bases separated the two germline ends. CDR3 size: 12 residues. CDR3: CASRSGGDGYTF. The CDR3, as DNA: TGTGCCAGCAGGAGTGGGGGGGACGGCTACACCTTC.

The V call is TRBV12-3 or TRBV12-4, the J call TRBJ1-3; no firm D call. The CDR3 is made up of 15 amino acids. The V and J ends lost 4 bases and 0 bases respectively, with 10 bases between them. The CDR3: CASSSDSFSGNTIYF. The CDR3 DNA follows: TGTGCCAGCAGTTCGGACTCTTTCTCTGGAAACACCATATATTTT.

The table lists this clonotype with a few counts. This rearrangement joins TRBV12-3 or TRBV12-4 to TRBJ2-7, with D possibly matching TRBD2 (6 bases). The CDR3 sequence is 11 residues long. The germline V and J ends were trimmed by 6 bases and 10 bases, with 13 bases remaining between them. Here the CDR3 reads CASSPGLPQYF. The DNA for the CDR3 is TGTGCCAGCAGCCCCGGACTACCCCAGTACTTC.

This CDR3 is CATSDSHRGSNQPQHF. The CDR3 DNA reads TGTGCCACCAGTGACTCCCACAGGGGTAGCAATCAGCCCCAGCATTTT. This chain joins TRBV24-1 and TRBJ1-5, with TRBD1 matching 7 bases. The junction had 5 bases not matched to a gene; V was cut back by 4 bases and J by 0 bases. Germline CDR1 KGHDR, CDR2 SFDVKD. This CDR3 has 16 amino acids.

This rearrangement joins TRBV5-4 to TRBJ1-2, with D possibly being TRBD1 (5 bases). Germline V gives CDR1 SGHNT, CDR2 YYREEE (reference sequence). V was shortened by 9 bases and J by 0 bases, with 12 bases between the two germline ends. The CDR3 length is 13 residues. The CDR3 coding sequence is TGTGCCATCCGCGTGGGGGCTAACTATGGCTACACCTTC. It translates to CAIRVGANYGYTF.

The chain has TRBV11-3 and TRBJ1-1; 9 bases align to TRBD1. Germline V lookup: CDR1 SGHNT, CDR2 YENEEA. This CDR3 is built from 15 residues. The V and J ends lost 9 bases and 1 base, in that order; junction bases with no gene match: 9. As DNA, the CDR3 is TGTGCCAGGCCGACAGGGGGGTGTAGGAACACTGAAGCTTTCTTT. Translation gives CARPTGGCRNTEAFF.

This clonotype showed up just a few times. For the CDR3, the DNA is TGTGCCACCAGCCCGCGGCGTGGGATTGGGGTTATTTCACCCCTCCACTTT. As protein: CATSPRRGIGVISPLHF. The rearrangement uses TRBV15 and TRBJ1-6; no reliable D call. The V gene lost 5 bases and the J gene lost 9 bases, with 23 bases spanning the gap. The CDR3 loop spans 17 amino acids. The V gene's germline CDR1 is LNHNV and CDR2 YYDKDF (reference sequence). Full variable domain (outside the CDR3, taken from reference TRBV15 and TRBJ1-6): DAMVIQNPRYQVTQFGKPVTLSCSQTLNHNVMYWYQQKSSQAPKLLFHYYDKDFNNEADTPDNFQSRRPNTSFCFLDIRSPGLGDTAMYLCATSPRRGIGVISPLHFGNGTRLTVT.

This rearrangement joins TRBV6-6 to TRBJ2-7; perhaps TRBD1 as D (5 bases). V dropped 5 bases and J dropped 7 bases, with 12 bases sitting between them. Germline loops: CDR1 MNHNY, CDR2 SVGAGI (reference sequence). This CDR3 comprises 12 residues. The CDR3: CASSLQGPEQYF. The CDR3 DNA reads TGTGCCAGCAGTCTCCAGGGCCCTGAGCAGTACTTC.

J is TRBJ1-4 and V is TRBV7-2; no firm D call. CDR1 is SGHTA, CDR2 FQGNSA, per germline. The CDR3 runs to 16 residues. The V gene lost 0 bases and the J gene lost 7 bases, with 15 bases spanning the gap. The CDR3 reads CASSLAGNRRREKLFF. The CDR3 bases are TGTGCCAGCAGCTTAGCGGGTAACCGCCGGCGTGAAAAACTGTTTTTT.